These 28 T cell receptor beta chains originate from one sample sequenced in a study of T cell responses to AZD1222 COVID-19 vaccine. The protocol was immunoSEQ multiplex PCR, while the TCRdb copy is restricted to in-frame clones and leaves out a portion. The sample carries 20,000 to 30,000 clones, about nine tenths recorded once. Sequences were derived from peripheral blood, sampled 28 days after the second AZD1222 dose. These TCRs come from an adult who received the AZD1222 COVID-19 vaccine.

The V and J genes are TRBV19 and TRBJ2-1; the match to TRBD2 covers 7 bases. Germline CDR1 LNHDA, CDR2 SQIVND (reference sequence). This CDR3 is built from 16 residues. V lost 4 bases, J lost 0 bases, and 6 bases stayed unmatched. This CDR3 reads CASSSQSGASYNEQFF. In DNA, the CDR3 is TGTGCCAGTAGTAGCCAGAGCGGGGCCTCCTACAATGAGCAGTTCTTC.

In this sample, this clone turned up once. The chain employs TRBV6-5 and TRBJ2-7; a weak D match, TRBD1 (7 bases). The CDR3 is 13 residues long. Trimming removed 7 bases at V and 7 bases at J, with 17 bases between. The V gene's germline CDR1 is MNHEY and CDR2 SVGAGI. This chain's CDR3 is CASMEGAVGEQYF. CDR3 nucleotides: TGTGCCAGCATGGAGGGGGCCGTAGGTGAGCAGTACTTC.

Only a few counts were recorded for this clone. V gene TRBV6-5 combines with J gene TRBJ2-7; 11 positions match TRBD1. The length of the CDR3 is 14 residues. Per germline, CDR1 MNHEY and CDR2 SVGAGI. After removal of 4 bases from V and 6 bases from J, the junction contained 5 bases not matched to a gene. The CDR3 DNA is TGTGCCAGCAGTTTCGCCGGGACAGGGGGCGAGCAGTACTTC. This gives the protein CASSFAGTGGEQYF.

V gene TRBV9 combines with J gene TRBJ2-7; 7 bases are a match to TRBD1. CDR3 length equals 14 residues. Germline assignment: CDR1 SGDLS and CDR2 YYNGEE. Unmatched junction bases numbered 6, after V lost 0 bases and J lost 6 bases. The CDR3 sequence is CASSVEGGASEQYF. DNA of the CDR3: TGTGCCAGCAGCGTAGAAGGGGGCGCATCCGAGCAGTACTTC.

This clone has just a few counts. J is TRBJ2-3 and V is TRBV5-1; D is unresolved. The V gene lost 0 bases and the J gene lost 1 base, with 3 bases spanning the gap. Germline V gives CDR1 SGHRS, CDR2 YFSETQ. The CDR3 is made up of 13 amino acids. CDR3 coding DNA: TGCGCCAGCAGCTTGGTGGGCACAGATACGCAGTATTTT. Amino acids: CASSLVGTDTQYF.

The gene calls are TRBV2 and TRBJ2-5; 11 bases are shared with TRBD2. Unmatched junction bases numbered 15, after V lost 11 bases and J lost 4 bases. This CDR3 region has 16 residues. CDR1 and CDR2 (germline): SNHLY, FYNNEI. The CDR3 region is CAGAREGLAAGETQYF. Here the CDR3 DNA reads TGTGCCGGGGCTAGAGAGGGACTAGCGGCCGGAGAGACCCAGTACTTC. Combining the CDR3 with reference TRBV2 and TRBJ2-5 gives the whole variable domain EPEVTQTPSHQVTQMGQEVILRCVPISNHLYFYWYRQILGQKVEFLVSFYNNEISEKSEIFDDQFSVERPDGSNFTLKIRSTKLEDSAMYFCAGAREGLAAGETQYFGPGTRLLVL.

The chain is built from TRBV4-3 and TRBJ2-3; 14 bases are a match to TRBD2. The V segment lost 4 bases and the J segment 1 base; nucleotides outside the gene matches: 13. The CDR3 length is 20 residues. Germline-derived CDR1 and CDR2 are LGHNA and YSLEER. This chain's CDR3 is CASSPRKTSGGAGGTDTQYF. CDR3 DNA sequence: TGCGCCAGCAGCCCTCGTAAGACTAGCGGGGGGGCCGGGGGCACAGATACGCAGTATTTT.

The sample holds one count of this clone. The chain employs TRBV5-6 and TRBJ2-5; perhaps D is TRBD1 or TRBD2 (5 bases each). Trimming took off 0 bases at V and 5 bases at J, with 14 bases between the two ends. Germline loops: CDR1 SGHDT, CDR2 YYEEEE. This CDR3 is 15 amino acids long. CDR3 sequence reads: CASSLGGGGFETQYF. CDR3 DNA: TGTGCCAGCAGCTTGGGGGGCGGAGGATTCGAGACCCAGTACTTC. Complete variable domain (other parts from reference TRBV5-6 and TRBJ2-5): DAGVTQSPTHLIKTRGQQVTLRCSPKSGHDTVSWYQQALGQGPQFIFQYYEEEERQRGNFPDRFSGHQFPNYSSELNVNALLLGDSALYLCASSLGGGGFETQYFGPGTRLLVL.

The chain carries TRBV18 and TRBJ1-5; D gene unclear. CDR3 length: 13 amino acids. Germline V gives CDR1 KGHSH, CDR2 LQKENI. Trimming took off 5 bases at V and 4 bases at J, with 9 bases between the two ends. CDR3 sequence: CASSSTGNQPQHF. DNA of the CDR3: TGTGCCAGCTCATCGACGGGGAATCAGCCCCAGCATTTT. The variable domain in full, completed from reference TRBV18 and TRBJ1-5, reads NAGVMQNPRHLVRRRGQEARLRCSPMKGHSHVYWYRQLPEEGLKFMVYLQKENIIDESGMPKERFSAEFPKEGPSILRIQQVVRGDSAAYFCASSSTGNQPQHFGDGTRLSIL.

The chain couples TRBV2 to TRBJ1-1; D gene unclear. Looked up from germline, CDR1 is SNHLY and CDR2 is FYNNEI. The V end was cut by 10 bases, the J end by 0 bases, with 9 bases between. The CDR3 covers 12 residues. The CDR3 is CATTAMNTEAFF. The CDR3 DNA reads as TGTGCCACCACAGCAATGAACACTGAAGCTTTCTTT.

The chain employs TRBV7-2 and TRBJ2-7, with no clear D. Trimming cost V 1 base and J 2 bases, with 6 bases left between them. Germline lookup yields CDR1 SGHTA and CDR2 FQGNSA. The CDR3 is 13 residues long. The DNA of the CDR3 is TGTGCCAGCAGCTTAGGCTCCCCCTACGAGCAGTACTTC. Translation: CASSLGSPYEQYF. Combining the CDR3 with reference TRBV7-2 and TRBJ2-7 gives the whole variable domain GAGVSQSPSNKVTEKGKDVELRCDPISGHTALYWYRQSLGQGLEFLIYFQGNSAPDKSGLPSDRFSAERTGGSVSTLTIQRTQQEDSAVYLCASSLGSPYEQYFGPGTRLTVT.

The chain carries TRBV6-2 or TRBV6-3 and TRBJ2-7, with TRBD1 as a possible D gene (7 bases). The germline V gene has CDR1 MNHEY and CDR2 SVGEGT. Trimming cost V 1 base and J 6 bases, with 13 bases left between them. This CDR3 comprises 14 residues. The CDR3 coding sequence is TGTGCCAGCAGTTACTTGACAGGGACTGGCGAGCAGTACTTC. This translates into CASSYLTGTGEQYF.

This chain links TRBV9 with TRBJ2-7; TRBD1 or TRBD2 may be the D gene (5 bases each). V lost 4 bases and J lost 2, with 16 bases in between. The CDR3 runs 15 residues. CDR1 and CDR2 from the germline V gene are SGDLS and YYNGEE. The CDR3 is CASSPDGTTAYEQYF. Here the CDR3 DNA reads TGTGCCAGCAGCCCCGACGGGACGACGGCCTACGAGCAGTACTTC.

This chain joins TRBV6-5 and TRBJ1-2; tentative D call: TRBD1 (5 bases). The V end was cut by 7 bases, the J end by 8 bases, with 17 bases between. The CDR3 is made up of 13 amino acids. The V gene's germline CDR1 is MNHEY and CDR2 SVGAGI. CDR3 sequence (DNA): TGTGCCAGCACCCGGGGGAACTTTAGGGGCTACACCTTC. This gives the protein CASTRGNFRGYTF.

The V and J genes are TRBV4-2 and TRBJ1-1; no reliable D call. The germline gives CDR1 LGHNA, CDR2 YNFKEQ. CDR3 length: 12 residues. Trimming cost V 0 bases and J 8 bases, with 7 bases left between them. CDR3: CASSQEREEAFF. DNA for the CDR3: TGTGCCAGCAGCCAAGAGAGGGAAGAAGCTTTCTTT.

This clone was found once. The chain employs TRBV9 and TRBJ2-2; D call uncertain. Germline V gene sequence: CDR1 SGDLS, CDR2 YYNGEE. The CDR3 consists of 13 residues. Trimming cost V 0 bases and J 7 bases, with 7 bases left between them. CDR3 DNA: TGTGCCAGCAGCGTAGAGGTCCACGGGGAGCTGTTTTTT. Translation: CASSVEVHGELFF.

V and J are TRBV7-8 and TRBJ1-5; D perhaps matches TRBD1 (5 bases). V was pared by 2 bases and J by 0 bases, with 14 bases between. The CDR3 is 17 amino acids. Looked up from germline, CDR1 is SGHVS and CDR2 is FQNEAQ. The chain's CDR3 is CASSLRLGVGSNQPQHF. CDR3 in DNA: TGTGCCAGCAGCTTACGCCTGGGGGTTGGTAGCAATCAGCCCCAGCATTTT.

The CDR3 nucleotides are TGTGCCAGCAAAGGGGACAGGGGGATGAATACGGCTTTCTTT. Translating gives CASKGDRGMNTAFF. The chain joins TRBV6-5 to TRBJ1-1; 11 nucleotides align to TRBD1. Germline assignment: CDR1 MNHEY and CDR2 SVGAGI. J gave up 11 bases and V 7 bases, and 12 bases lay outside the gene matches. CDR3 length equals 14 residues.

The V and J genes are TRBV6-5 and TRBJ2-1; 11 bases fit TRBD2. This CDR3 has 14 amino acids. Germline V CDR1 and CDR2: MNHEY, SVGAGI. Trimming at V came to 5 bases and at J to 9 bases, leaving 6 bases not matched to a gene. CDR3 amino acids: CASSIAGGPFEQFF. The CDR3 DNA follows: TGTGCCAGCAGTATAGCGGGGGGGCCTTTTGAGCAGTTCTTC.

The rearrangement uses TRBV19 and TRBJ1-5, with 9 bases lining up with TRBD1. From germline, CDR1 is LNHDA and CDR2 SQIVND (reference sequence). The ends lost 6 bases at V and 5 bases at J; junction bases unmatched: 2. The CDR3 length is 13 residues. The CDR3 DNA sequence: TGTGCCAGTAGGGACAGGGGAGATCAGCCCCAGCATTTT. The encoded protein is CASRDRGDQPQHF.

The chain recombines TRBV6-5 with TRBJ1-2; 9 bases are a match to TRBD1. The CDR3 has 14 residues. V shed 6 bases and J 6 bases; nucleotides not matched to a gene: 8. The germline V gene encodes CDR1 MNHEY and CDR2 SVGAGI. CDR3 sequence (DNA): TGTGCCAGCAGCCTCGGACAGGGGCAAAATGGCTACACCTTC. The encoded protein is CASSLGQGQNGYTF.

The chain joins TRBV6-5 to TRBJ2-5; D may be TRBD2 (6 bases). CDR3 size: 13 residues. From germline, CDR1 is MNHEY and CDR2 SVGAGI. V was pared by 6 bases and J by 0 bases, with 8 bases between. Here the CDR3 DNA reads TGTGCCAGCAGAGTAGCGGACCAAGAGACCCAGTACTTC. It is translated as CASRVADQETQYF.

In this sample, this clone turned up a few times. This rearrangement joins TRBV11-3 to TRBJ2-7; no firm D call. CDR1 and CDR2 from the germline V gene are SGHNT and YENEEA. The V end was cut by 4 bases, the J end by 4 bases, with 17 bases between. There are 15 residues in the CDR3. The CDR3 DNA reads TGTGCCAGCAGCTCCGGCCCGGCAGGCCAGTACGAGCAGTACTTC. Its protein is CASSSGPAGQYEQYF. Supplemented by reference TRBV11-3 and TRBJ2-7, the full variable domain reads EAGVVQSPRYKIIEKKQPVAFWCNPISGHNTLYWYLQNLGQGPELLIRYENEEAVDDSQLPKDRFSAERLKGVDSTLKIQPAELGDSAVYLCASSSGPAGQYEQYFGPGTRLTVT.

The count of this clone is one. The CDR3 bases are TGTGCCAGCAGTGGGAGGTCAGGTGTAGGAGAGACCCAGTACTTC. It specifies CASSGRSGVGETQYF. The chain uses TRBV2 and TRBJ2-5, with D possibly being TRBD2 (5 bases). In germline, CDR1 is SNHLY, CDR2 FYNNEI. The CDR3 is 15 amino acids. Deletions cut 4 bases from V and 4 bases from J, with 16 bases between.

The rearrangement links TRBV24-1 to TRBJ1-6; no reliable D call. CDR1 is KGHDR, CDR2 SFDVKD, per germline. The CDR3 runs 11 residues. V dropped 12 bases and J dropped 6 bases, with 8 bases sitting between them. The CDR3 here is CAATANSPLHF. In DNA, the CDR3 is TGTGCCGCAACCGCTAATTCACCCCTCCACTTT.

The chain has TRBV6-2 or TRBV6-3 and TRBJ2-6; TRBD1 matches 10 bases. The V and J ends lost 7 bases and 0 bases, in that order; junction bases with no gene match: 12. The CDR3 runs 19 residues. CDR1 MNHEY and CDR2 SVGEGT come from the germline V gene. The CDR3 bases are TGTGCCAGCACCCCTAGGACAGGGGGTAGTGCCTCTGGGGCCAACGTCCTGACTTTC. Its protein is CASTPRTGGSASGANVLTF.

The CDR3 spells CASTSTLTPLAKNIQYF. CDR3 sequence (DNA): TGTGCCAGTACCTCCACTCTGACTCCTCTAGCCAAAAACATTCAGTACTTC. V usage is TRBV19 and J usage is TRBJ2-4; D unclear. The V end was cut by 7 bases, the J end by 0 bases, with 19 bases between. Germline V gives CDR1 LNHDA, CDR2 SQIVND (reference sequence). The CDR3 runs 17 residues.

The rearrangement joins TRBV10-3 to TRBJ2-2, with 8 bases fitting TRBD1. The germline CDR1 and CDR2 sequences are ENHRY and SYGVKD. J lost 1 base, V lost 1 base, and 2 bases had no gene match. CDR3 length: 16 residues. CDR3: CAISEWGQVNTGELFF. In DNA, the CDR3 is TGTGCCATCAGTGAGTGGGGACAGGTGAACACCGGGGAGCTGTTTTTT.